One sample yielded the 14 T cell receptor beta chains listed below, sequenced in a study of Graves' ophthalmopathy and Graves' hyperthyroidism. The sequenced template was RNA, covering the TCR beta CDR3 region. HTBI-primed RT-PCR formed the first round, and a multiplex PCR formed the second. TCRdb recomputed calls from the multiplex PCR reads with MiXCR, one row per CDR3 protein. The table shows 300,000 or so distinct CDR3 sequences, with 17% occurring only once. What was sequenced was peripheral blood. The receptors come from an adult man with Graves' ophthalmopathy.

Concerning this clonotype itself: A read error may explain this, as a much larger clone is one base away. V usage is TRBV29-1 and J usage is TRBJ2-3; 8 positions agree with TRBD1. The ends lost 6 bases at V and 4 bases at J; junction bases unmatched: 3. Per the germline V gene, CDR1 is SQVTM and CDR2 is ANQGSEA. The CDR3 contains 12 residues. The CDR3 nucleotides read TGCAGCGTCGGGACAGGTTCAGATACGCAGTATTTT. Its protein product is CSVGTGSDTQYF.

This clonotype has a count of ten or more. One junction end disagrees with the germline gene, perhaps due to a read error. The chain joins TRBV3-1 to TRBJ1-5; a possible D gene is TRBD1 (5 bases). Per germline, CDR1 LGHDT and CDR2 YNNKEL (reference sequence). The CDR3 totals 15 residues. CDR3 coding DNA: TGTGCCAACAGCGAACGGGGGGGGATCAATCAGCCCCAGCATTTT. This gives the protein CANSERGGINQPQHF.

In this sample, this clonotype turned up a few times. The chain employs TRBV18 and TRBJ2-5, with 11 bases lining up with TRBD2. The V and J ends lost 2 bases and 5 bases, in that order; junction bases with no gene match: 10. The CDR3 extends over 17 amino acids. CDR1 is KGHSH, CDR2 LQKENI, per germline. This CDR3 is CASSPGLAGGKKETQYF. CDR3 nucleotides: TGTGCCAGCTCACCAGGACTAGCGGGTGGGAAGAAGGAGACCCAGTACTTC.

In this sample, this clonotype turned up many times. This chain joins TRBV6-2 or TRBV6-3 and TRBJ1-5; weak D call: TRBD1 (6 bases). Germline V gene data show CDR1 as MNHEY and CDR2 as SVGEGT. The CDR3 is made up of 15 amino acids. Trimming took 4 bases from V and 3 from J, leaving 13 bases between them. In DNA, the CDR3 is TGTGCCAGCAGTTCTACAGGGTTGGACAATCAGCCCCAGCATTTT. Amino acid sequence: CASSSTGLDNQPQHF.

CDR3 region: CASSSVRGGQPQHF. The CDR3 nucleotides read TGTGCCAGCAGCTCCGTCCGTGGTGGCCAGCCCCAGCATTTT. The chain is built from TRBV7-2 and TRBJ1-5; D gene ambiguous. Trimming stripped 4 bases from V and 7 bases from J, with 14 bases between. The CDR3 extends over 14 amino acids. Per germline, CDR1 SGHTA and CDR2 FQGNSA.

Ten or more counts support this clonotype. The J gene is TRBJ1-6, the V gene TRBV30; the D gene is possibly TRBD1 (6 bases). Trimming pared 1 base from V and 8 bases from J, leaving 12 bases between. CDR3 size: 14 residues. From germline, CDR1 is GTSNPN and CDR2 SVGIG (reference sequence). The CDR3, as DNA: TGTGCCTGGAGTGCCGTGACAGGAGATTCACCCCTCCACTTT. As protein: CAWSAVTGDSPLHF.

This clonotype was counted at least ten times. V gene TRBV5-1 combines with J gene TRBJ1-5, with D maybe TRBD1 (5 bases). The ends were cut back, 0 bases at V and 7 bases at J, with 11 bases in the middle. Germline CDR1 is SGHRS and CDR2 is YFSETQ. This CDR3 has 14 residues. CDR3: CASSLGQGGQPQHF. DNA for the CDR3: TGCGCCAGCAGCTTGGGTCAGGGAGGGCAGCCCCAGCATTTT.

This clonotype was seen at least ten times. The chain uses TRBV12-3 or TRBV12-4 and TRBJ2-5, with no clear D. CDR3 length: 14 amino acids. V was cut by 5 bases and J by 1 base, with 11 bases left in between. The CDR3 loop reads CASSQRHIQETQYF. The CDR3 bases are TGTGCCAGCAGTCAGCGACACATCCAAGAGACCCAGTACTTC.

Ten or more counts support this clonotype. This chain joins TRBV20-1 and TRBJ1-1, with 8 bases that match TRBD1. The CDR3 extends over 13 amino acids. With V trimmed by 6 bases and J by 2 bases, 5 bases remained unmatched. CDR1 is DFQATT and CDR2 is SNEGSKA in the germline V gene (reference sequence). This chain's CDR3 is CSAWTGPNTEAFF. CDR3 DNA sequence: TGCAGTGCATGGACAGGGCCTAACACTGAAGCTTTCTTT.

The rearrangement uses TRBV28 and TRBJ1-1, with D tentatively TRBD1 (6 bases). CDR1 MDHEN and CDR2 SYDVKM come from the germline V gene. CDR3 length: 16 residues. V gave up 3 bases and J gave up 6 bases, with 20 bases separating them. CDR3 loop: CASSFSGGQTHAEAFF. CDR3 DNA: TGTGCCAGCAGTTTCTCCGGGGGACAAACTCACGCTGAAGCTTTCTTT.

The table lists this clonotype with many counts. This sequence joins TRBV7-2 and TRBJ1-5; D is undetermined. Germline V gives CDR1 SGHTA, CDR2 FQGNSA. V lost 0 bases to trimming and J lost 6 bases, with 12 bases between them. The CDR3 extends over 15 amino acids. The CDR3 DNA follows: TGTGCCAGCAGCTTAGCGGTCGGACTACGTCAGCCCCAGCATTTT. Protein: CASSLAVGLRQPQHF.

In this sample, this clonotype turned up many times. The chain employs TRBV20-1 and TRBJ2-7; no definite D call. This CDR3 spans 13 amino acids. The ends were cut back, 0 bases at V and 1 base at J, with 7 bases in the middle. The germline V gene encodes CDR1 DFQATT and CDR2 SNEGSKA (reference sequence). Here the CDR3 DNA reads TGCAGTGCTAGAGAAGAGAGTTCCTACGAGCAGTACTTC. Translated, it gives CSAREESSYEQYF.

This clonotype came up a few times. This sequence joins TRBV6-5 and TRBJ1-6; D remains unclear. V dropped 6 bases and J dropped 7 bases, with 19 bases sitting between them. The V gene's germline CDR1 is MNHEY and CDR2 SVGAGI. This CDR3 is built from 16 residues. The CDR3 DNA is TGTGCCAGCAGATCTTCGAGCCGCCTATCGAATTCACCCCTCCACTTT. Amino acid sequence: CASRSSSRLSNSPLHF.

The V and J genes are TRBV18 and TRBJ2-3, with D maybe TRBD2 (6 bases). The CDR3 covers 16 residues. Looked up from germline, CDR1 is KGHSH and CDR2 is LQKENI. Trimming shortened V by 2 bases and J by 2 bases, and 14 bases separated the two germline ends. The CDR3 DNA follows: TGTGCCAGCTCACCAGGCGGCGGAGGGAACACAGATACGCAGTATTTT. Its protein product is CASSPGGGGNTDTQYF.